The 20 T cell receptor beta chains listed next were all sequenced from one sample in a study of T cells after yellow fever vaccination. TCRdb analysed the 5' RACE reads with MiXCR anew, one entry per CDR3 protein. The sample carries 120,000 or so distinct CDR3 sequences, about 8.2% recorded once. The specimen was CD8+ T cells sorted from PBMCs, collected on the day of the yellow fever booster vaccination. These TCRs come from a young man who received the YFV17D yellow fever vaccine.

This clonotype was detected only a few times. This chain joins TRBV5-6 and TRBJ2-1; D might be TRBD1 or TRBD2, each matching 6 bases. This CDR3 region has 16 residues. Trimming removed 4 bases from V and 0 bases from J, with 14 bases in between. Germline V gene lookup returns CDR1 SGHDT and CDR2 YYEEEE. The DNA for the CDR3 is TGTGCCAGCAGCCCCCCGGGGGCCCTCTCCTACAATGAGCAGTTCTTC. Amino acids: CASSPPGALSYNEQFF.

The gene calls are TRBV28 and TRBJ2-7; either TRBD1 or TRBD2 may supply D (5 bases each). CDR3 length: 14 amino acids. CDR1 is MDHEN and CDR2 is SYDVKM in the germline V gene. V was clipped by 1 base and J by 4 bases, with 11 bases between them. The CDR3 nucleotides are TGTGCCAGCAGTTTATCGAGGGGATCATACGAGCAGTACGTC. The encoded protein is CASSLSRGSYEQYV.

This clonotype was observed a handful of times. The rearrangement joins TRBV20-1 to TRBJ1-2; maybe TRBD1 (6 bases). The V and J ends lost 3 bases and 8 bases respectively, with 16 bases between them. The CDR3 runs to 13 residues. Germline V CDR1 and CDR2: DFQATT, SNEGSKA (reference sequence). The CDR3: CSARAPGGPGYTF. In DNA form, the CDR3 reads TGCAGTGCTAGGGCCCCCGGGGGGCCCGGCTACACCTTC.

This clonotype has a handful of counts. The V gene is TRBV7-2, the J gene TRBJ2-7; 8 bases align to TRBD1. The germline V gene has CDR1 SGHTA and CDR2 FQGNSA. This CDR3 contains 15 residues. The trim removed 6 bases at V and 3 bases at J, leaving 10 bases unmatched. The CDR3, as DNA: TGTGCCAGCAGTTCTACCGGGACAGGAATCTACGAGCAGTACTTC. Protein product: CASSSTGTGIYEQYF.

This clonotype has a handful of counts. The chain combines TRBV12-3 or TRBV12-4 with TRBJ2-4; 10 bases align to TRBD1. CDR3 size: 17 residues. V lost 3 bases to trimming and J lost 1 base; unmatched junction nucleotides: 6. CDR3 nucleotide sequence: TGTGCCAGCAGTTTTCAGGGACAGGGGATGGCCAAAAACATTCAGTACTTC. It translates to CASSFQGQGMAKNIQYF.

The table lists this clonotype with a few counts. This chain uses TRBV12-3 or TRBV12-4 with TRBJ2-5; no clear D gene. The V gene lost 5 bases and the J gene lost 5 bases, with 27 bases spanning the gap. The CDR3 spans 18 residues. As DNA, the CDR3 is TGTGCCAGCAGTCCTCGGGTAGCTCGAGTCTCTTCGTCGGAGACCCAGTACTTC. The encoded protein is CASSPRVARVSSSETQYF.

This clonotype was detected a few times. This rearrangement joins TRBV24-1 to TRBJ2-5; D is uncertain. V was cut by 0 bases and J by 7 bases, with 11 bases left in between. CDR3 length equals 14 residues. Germline V gives CDR1 KGHDR, CDR2 SFDVKD. The CDR3 region is CATSDLRPPGTQYF. In DNA form, the CDR3 reads TGTGCCACCAGTGATTTGCGCCCCCCGGGGACCCAGTACTTC.

This sequence joins TRBV9 and TRBJ2-2; weak D call: TRBD1 (5 bases). The CDR3 covers 13 residues. Trimming took off 4 bases at V and 5 bases at J, with 9 bases between the two ends. From germline, CDR1 is SGDLS and CDR2 YYNGEE. CDR3 region: CASSPRQTGELFF. The DNA for the CDR3 is TGTGCCAGCAGCCCGCGACAGACCGGGGAGCTGTTTTTT.

This clonotype occurred a few times. CDR3 sequence reads: CASSRGRYNQPQHF. CDR3 DNA sequence: TGTGCCAGCAGCCGGGGACGGTACAATCAGCCCCAGCATTTT. This chain links TRBV12-3 or TRBV12-4 with TRBJ1-5; maybe TRBD1 (5 bases). The V gene lost 6 bases and the J gene lost 3 bases, with 12 bases spanning the gap. The CDR3 contains 14 residues.

The chain couples TRBV4-1 to TRBJ1-4; perhaps TRBD1 as D (5 bases). The CDR3 extends over 15 amino acids. The V gene lost 2 bases and the J gene lost 7 bases, with 14 bases spanning the gap. The germline gives CDR1 MGHRA, CDR2 YSYEKL. CDR3 DNA sequence: TGCGCCAGCAGCCAACCTACGGACAACCTTGAAAAACTGTTTTTT. Its translation is CASSQPTDNLEKLFF.

The chain is built from TRBV4-3 and TRBJ1-3; possibly TRBD1 for D (5 bases). Germline-derived CDR1 and CDR2 are LGHNA and YSLEER. The CDR3 totals 18 residues. The V gene lost 4 bases and the J gene lost 0 bases, with 19 bases spanning the gap. The CDR3 region has the DNA TGCGCCAGCAGCCTGTGGGGTGTCAGGGACCTCTCTGGAAACACCATATATTTT. It codes for CASSLWGVRDLSGNTIYF.

This clonotype was recorded a few times. The genes are TRBV4-1 and TRBJ2-2; unclear D gene. CDR3 length equals 14 residues. In germline, CDR1 is MGHRA, CDR2 YSYEKL. Trimming pared 5 bases from V and 6 bases from J, leaving 13 bases between. The CDR3 loop is CASSTRTNPGELFF. CDR3 nucleotide sequence: TGCGCCAGCAGCACCCGAACTAATCCCGGGGAGCTGTTTTTT.

This clonotype was observed a handful of times. The J gene is TRBJ2-7, the V gene TRBV4-3; the match to TRBD1 covers 8 bases. This CDR3 is 14 amino acids long. V was pared by 4 bases and J by 3 bases, with 5 bases of the junction left unmatched. The germline CDR1 and CDR2 sequences are LGHNA and YSLEER. Written as DNA, the CDR3 is TGCGCCAGCAGCCCCGGACAGGGCGACTACGAGCAGTACTTC. Residues: CASSPGQGDYEQYF.

This clonotype was seen only a few times. The rearrangement joins TRBV5-1 to TRBJ2-3; D is uncertain. The CDR3 is 13 amino acids. V dropped 1 base and J dropped 4 bases, with 7 bases sitting between them. The V gene's germline CDR1 is SGHRS and CDR2 YFSETQ. The CDR3 DNA reads TGCGCCAGCAGCTTGCGGTTGCCAGATACGCAGTATTTT. Encoded protein: CASSLRLPDTQYF.

The J gene is TRBJ1-1, the V gene TRBV5-4; unclear D gene. CDR3 length equals 15 residues. Trimming shortened V by 4 bases and J by 1 base, and 14 bases separated the two germline ends. CDR1 is SGHNT, CDR2 YYREEE, per germline (reference sequence). CDR3 DNA sequence: TGTGCCAGCAGCGCGACTCTGGCTGGGAACACTGAAGCTTTCTTT. Residues: CASSATLAGNTEAFF. Variable domain in full (rest from reference TRBV5-4 and TRBJ1-1): ETGVTQSPTHLIKTRGQQVTLRCSSQSGHNTVSWYQQALGQGPQFIFQYYREEENGRGNFPPRFSGLQFPNYSSELNVNALELDDSALYLCASSATLAGNTEAFFGQGTRLTVV.

This clonotype has a count of ten or more. The V gene is TRBV25-1, the J gene TRBJ2-6; D remains unclear. This CDR3 region has 17 residues. CDR1 and CDR2 from the germline V gene are MGHDK and SYGVNS. The V and J ends lost 5 bases and 0 bases respectively, with 14 bases between them. This CDR3 reads CASSTIRLSSGANVLTF. The CDR3 nucleotides read TGTGCCAGCAGTACGATCCGCCTGAGCTCTGGGGCCAACGTCCTGACTTTC. Filled out from reference TRBV25-1 and TRBJ2-6, the complete variable domain reads EADIYQTPRYLVIGTGKKITLECSQTMGHDKMYWYQQDPGMELHLIHYSYGVNSTEKGDLSSESTVSRIRTEHFPLTLESARPSHTSQYLCASSTIRLSSGANVLTFGAGSRLTVL.

Only a few counts were recorded for this clonotype. V gene TRBV4-3 combines with J gene TRBJ2-1; 7 bases line up with TRBD2. Per the germline V gene, CDR1 is LGHNA and CDR2 is YSLEER. There are 18 residues in the CDR3. Losses at the gene ends were 0 bases for V and 1 base for J; bases not matched to a gene: 9. The CDR3 loop is CASSQDIVLAASYNEQFF. In nucleotides, the CDR3 is TGCGCCAGCAGCCAAGATATCGTCCTAGCGGCTTCCTACAATGAGCAGTTCTTC.

This clonotype has a handful of counts. The rearrangement links TRBV12-3 or TRBV12-4 to TRBJ1-4; a possible D gene is TRBD1 (5 bases). V lost 6 bases, J lost 5 bases, and 13 bases lay in between. The CDR3 is 14 amino acids. DNA of the CDR3: TGTGCCAGCAGCCGAGTTGGGGGGAATGAAAAACTGTTTTTT. This encodes CASSRVGGNEKLFF.

The genes are TRBV6-2 or TRBV6-3 and TRBJ2-2; a possible D gene is TRBD2 (6 bases). The CDR3 is 14 amino acids. The V and J ends lost 4 bases and 2 bases respectively, with 8 bases between them. Germline V lookup: CDR1 MNHEY, CDR2 SVGEGT. Here the CDR3 reads CASSWRDNTGELFF. The CDR3 DNA sequence: TGTGCCAGCAGTTGGAGGGATAACACCGGGGAGCTGTTTTTT.

The chain is built from TRBV4-1 and TRBJ1-1; D unclear. The CDR3 contains 13 residues. The V gene lost 5 bases and the J gene lost 4 bases, with 11 bases spanning the gap. From germline, CDR1 is MGHRA and CDR2 YSYEKL. CDR3 region: CASSSREVTEAFF. CDR3 DNA: TGCGCCAGCAGCTCACGGGAGGTCACTGAAGCTTTCTTT.